The clone carrying this T cell receptor beta chain appeared a single time. Its antigen is still unknown. This sample was included in a study of Ad26.COV2.S vaccination and SARS-CoV-2 variants. Study information: Ad26.COV2.S given intramuscularly, once or twice 56 days apart.

Measured with immunoSEQ multiplex PCR; TCRdb has only the in-frame clones, and not every one. Counted here are 400,000 to 450,000 clones, around 90% occurring once; the ten biggest clones make up 9% to 15%. The CDR3 sequence is 13 residues long. V lost 7 bases, J lost 0 bases, and 8 bases lay in between. The germline V gene has CDR1 SEHNR and CDR2 FQNEAQ (reference sequence). Study conclusions and caveats: Non-spike TCR breadth did not differ much between vaccine and placebo recipients.

As for treatment: roughly 19 received Ad26.COV2.S at low or high dose, single or two shots; roughly five received placebo; per-sample allocation not given. Samples came from day 63 after the first vaccine or placebo injection. As its vector, the vaccine had Ad26, which expressed Wuhan-strain SARS-CoV-2 spike. Material: peripheral blood, obtained in a trial of Ad26.COV2.S vaccine versus placebo. The chain couples TRBV7-9 to TRBJ2-3; D unclear. This TCR was sampled from a person aged 18-65 years who received the Ad26.COV2.S COVID-19 vaccine or a placebo. CDR3 in DNA: TGTGCCAGCAAGCAGCCTAGCACAGATACGCAGTATTTT. This gives the protein CASKQPSTDTQYF.